This T cell receptor beta chain was recovered during a study of blood T cells in healthy people across ages. Trimming left V 6 bases short and J 3 bases short, with 21 bases between. The CDR3 sequence is 16 residues long. Germline V CDR1 and CDR2: SNHLY, FYNNEI. Primers used in a second PCR of roughly 7 to 12 cycles were a sample-barcoded 5' primer and a J-beta primer mix. Via MiXCR, TCRdb re-called the 5' RACE reads, giving one row per CDR3 protein. Of about 1.5 million distinct CDR3 sequences in the sample, roughly 43% were seen once. This clonotype came up a few times. The receptor was derived from a young woman in good health. The chain is built from TRBV2 and TRBJ2-7; D tentatively fits TRBD1 or TRBD2 (6 bases each). The sequencing sample was made of blood. The chain's CDR3 is CASRGGPRDNHYEQYF. The CDR3 DNA sequence: TGTGCCAGCAGAGGGGGGCCCCGGGACAACCACTACGAGCAGTACTTC.